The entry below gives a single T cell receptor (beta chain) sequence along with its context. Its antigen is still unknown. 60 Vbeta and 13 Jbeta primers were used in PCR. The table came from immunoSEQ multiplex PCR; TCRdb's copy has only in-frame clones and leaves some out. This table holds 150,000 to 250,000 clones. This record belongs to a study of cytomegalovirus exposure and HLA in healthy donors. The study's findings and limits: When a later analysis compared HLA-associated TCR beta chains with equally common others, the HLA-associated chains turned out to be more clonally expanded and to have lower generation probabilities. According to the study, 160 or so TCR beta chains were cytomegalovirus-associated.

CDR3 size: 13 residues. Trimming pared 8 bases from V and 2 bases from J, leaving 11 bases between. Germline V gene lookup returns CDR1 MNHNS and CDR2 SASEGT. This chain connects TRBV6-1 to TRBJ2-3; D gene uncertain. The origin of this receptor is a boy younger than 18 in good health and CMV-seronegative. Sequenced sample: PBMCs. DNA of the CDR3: TGTGCCAGCTATCGAGCATACACAGATACGCAGTATTTT. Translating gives CASYRAYTDTQYF.